This T cell receptor (beta chain) was identified in a study of CD8 T cells in Susac syndrome. With random hexamers, reverse transcription was performed on about 0.5 to 1 ug of RNA. TCRdb ran MiXCR on the immunoSEQ multiplex PCR reads and lists one entry per CDR3 protein. Among about 190,000 distinct CDR3 sequences listed, 85% to 95% were seen once. This CDR3 is 16 amino acids long. Germline V gene sequence: CDR1 MDHEN, CDR2 SYDVKM. The V and J ends lost 4 bases and 2 bases, in that order; junction bases with no gene match: 10. V gene TRBV28 combines with J gene TRBJ2-7, with TRBD2 identical over 8 bases. Sequencing used CD8+ T cells from PBMCs. This TCR came from a human donor with Susac syndrome. CDR3 in amino acids: CASSSPEEAGAYEQYF. The DNA for the CDR3 is TGTGCCAGCAGTTCCCCCGAGGAAGCGGGAGCCTACGAGCAGTACTTC.